This T cell receptor beta chain was identified during a study of spatial heterogeneity in lung cancer. Looking at the study overall: Consistently, beta-chain sequences turned up in larger numbers than alpha-chain sequences did. General study findings and limits: For expanded intratumoral alpha and beta TCRs, counts tracked tumor mutation counts. When ubiquitous and regional expanded TCRs were counted, their numbers tracked ubiquitous and regional nonsynonymous mutations, respectively. Alpha and beta chain coverage of tumor T cells was estimated at about 7.4% and 14%, respectively.

Time point of the sample: sample taken at primary tumor resection. This clonotype was seen ten or more times. Its antigen is not known. TCRdb re-called the 5' RACE reads through MiXCR, storing one row per CDR3 protein. This table holds about 20,000 distinct CDR3 sequences, about a sixth found once. Deletions cut 5 bases from V and 4 bases from J, with 15 bases between. This CDR3 has 14 residues. Germline CDR1 reads SGHTA; CDR2 reads FQGNSA. Specimen: lung tumor tissue, collected at surgery. This receptor was identified in a female donor with early-stage non-small cell lung cancer. The chain links TRBV7-2 to TRBJ2-7; unclear D gene. As DNA, the CDR3 is TGTGCCAGCAGCCTCCGTCGCCCCGGATACGAGCAGTACTTC. This encodes CASSLRRPGYEQYF.